The 2 T cell receptor beta chains listed next were all sequenced from one sample in a study of T-cell reconstitution after alpha-beta-depleted transplantation in children. Using unique molecular identifiers, the investigators prepared the TCRbeta library. Each CDR3 protein is one row after TCRdb ran MiXCR on the PCR reads. The repertoire includes hundreds of thousands of distinct CDR3 sequences, around 17% of them detected once, and approximately 3% sits in the top ten. Material: PBMCs from the stem cell graft donor, obtained from the stem cell graft. These receptors all come from a human donor who donated a stem cell graft to a child with acute lymphoblastic leukemia.

This clonotype was found a few times. The chain uses TRBV4-1 and TRBJ2-1; the D call may be TRBD1 or TRBD2 (5 bases each). The CDR3 sequence is 14 residues long. Germline CDR1 and CDR2: MGHRA and YSYEKL. Trimming took 4 bases from V and 5 from J, leaving 12 bases between them. CDR3 DNA sequence: TGCGCCAGCAGCCGTTCGAGGGGCAACAATGAGCAGTTCTTC. Its translation is CASSRSRGNNEQFF.

In its sample, this clonotype was seen a few times. The rearrangement uses TRBV11-2 and TRBJ1-2, with 7 bases aligning to TRBD1. The CDR3 sequence is 19 residues long. CDR1 is SGHAT, CDR2 FQNNGV, per germline. The V gene end was trimmed by 8 bases and the J gene end by 1 base; junction bases not matched to a gene: 22. The chain's CDR3 is CASPDLLIGRGQLNYGYTF. In DNA, the CDR3 is TGTGCCAGCCCAGACCTCCTCATCGGGCGGGGACAGCTTAACTATGGCTACACCTTC.